The T cell receptor beta chain described here comes from a study of cytomegalovirus exposure and HLA in healthy donors (dated by TCRdb to 2016 to 2017). Turning to the overall study: According to a later analysis, the 120 or so validation repertoires were produced on the same platform as the roughly 600 repertoires of the first cohort. The aim of the study was to test whether cataloging public T cell receptors could identify signatures of past pathogen exposure. In addition to the first cohort of around 670 subjects, a separate validation cohort of over 90 different subjects was used. High-throughput TCR immunosequencing, statistical association of individual TCRs with disease status, and machine learning were combined to predict cytomegalovirus infection status.

Summary of the overall study and its limitations: All 120 or so repertoires were used to score co-occurrence in the validation cohort in a later analysis, because that analysis had no HLA typing for the cohort. The classifier was reported to diagnose cytomegalovirus status with high specificity and sensitivity in both the original and validation cohorts. In vitro tests confirmed that three of the cytomegalovirus-associated TCR beta chains recognize cytomegalovirus antigens. The authors suggested that the approach could potentially be extended to other disease states and immunological phenotypes. While some public TCRs were present in many individuals, most TCR sequences turned up only very rarely across donors. Of the cluster scores, roughly 95% were above 0 in a later analysis, which found that TCRs clustered in the first cohort also tended to co-occur in the 120 or so validation repertoires. A total of about 150 TCR beta chains were listed by the study as associated with cytomegalovirus.

Libraries were constructed by the immunoSEQ multiplex PCR assay. For the original study's pipeline: A statistical classification framework was built for diagnosing cytomegalovirus status from the catalog of TCR beta chain sequences. TCRdb retrieved this table from immuneACCESS and kept in-frame rearrangements only. Not all clones are present; in checked studies, unresolved V genes account for under half, and no reason is known for the remainder. V, J and clone size are those of that table, while D and trimming were read from the DNA. The sample table contains under 250,000 clones; only one count was recorded for 80% to 90% of them. The leading ten clones occupy 1.5% to 2% of the sample. Donors formed part of the validation cohort, which comprised 120 subjects and was distinct from the first cohort of under 800 subjects. Trimming leaves V shorter by 5 bases and J shorter by 6 bases, with the junction holding 4 bases beyond the gene matches. For CDR1 and CDR2, the germline V gene lists MNHNS and SASEGT. From the cysteine through the phenylalanine, the CDR3 covers 15 amino acids. The retained sequence is limited to the CDR3, 45 bases, with the frame set at the first base.

Details on this clone: This clone's antigen is unknown. No base quality values were provided; no much bigger clone lies one nucleotide off.

The chain was built from TRBV6-1 and TRBJ2-3, and 14 bases in between align with TRBD2. This clonotype was sampled from a woman in her late teens or twenties in good health and CMV-seropositive. Sequencing was carried out using PBMCs. The CDR3 is CASSRLAGGGDTQYF. The DNA reads TGTGCCAGCAGTCGACTAGCGGGAGGGGGGGATACGCAGTATTTT.